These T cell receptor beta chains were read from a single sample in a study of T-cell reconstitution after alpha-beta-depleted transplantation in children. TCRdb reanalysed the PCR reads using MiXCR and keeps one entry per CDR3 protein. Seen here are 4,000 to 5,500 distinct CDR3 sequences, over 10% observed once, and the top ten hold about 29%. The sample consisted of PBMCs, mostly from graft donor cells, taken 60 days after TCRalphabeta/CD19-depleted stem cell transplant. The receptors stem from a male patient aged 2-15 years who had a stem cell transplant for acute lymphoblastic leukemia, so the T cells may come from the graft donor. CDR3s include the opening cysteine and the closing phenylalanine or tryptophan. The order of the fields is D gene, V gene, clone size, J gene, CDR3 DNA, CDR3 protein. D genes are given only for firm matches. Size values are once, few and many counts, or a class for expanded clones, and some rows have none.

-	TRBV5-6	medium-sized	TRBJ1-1	TGTGCCAGCAGCTGGACCTGGAGGGATGCTTTCTTT	CASSWTWRDAFF
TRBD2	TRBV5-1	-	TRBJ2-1	TGCGCCAGCAGCTTGGGACTAGCTTTTTACTACAATGAGCAGTTCTTC	CASSLGLAFYYNEQFF
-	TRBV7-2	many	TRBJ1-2	TGTGCCAGCAGCCCCGTTGGGGGGGGCTATGGCTACACCTTC	CASSPVGGGYGYTF
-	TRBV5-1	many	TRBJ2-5	TGCGCCAGCAGCTACCAGGGAGGGGGCGGGGGAGAGACCCAGTACTTC	CASSYQGGGGGETQYF
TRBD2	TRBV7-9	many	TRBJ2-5	TGTGCCAGCAGCCCTGCTCTAGCGGGAGTGGAGACCCAGTACTTC	CASSPALAGVETQYF
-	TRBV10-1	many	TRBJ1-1	TGCGCCAGCAGTTTACGGGGGCAGAACACTGAAGCTTTCTTT	CASSLRGQNTEAFF
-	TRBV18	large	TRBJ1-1	TGTGCCAGCTCATCAGGGATTTTCAACACTGAAGCTTTCTTT	CASSSGIFNTEAFF
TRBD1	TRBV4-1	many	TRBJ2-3	TGCGCCAGCAGCCAAGCCCGGGACAGGGTGTTCACAGATACGCAGTATTTT	CASSQARDRVFTDTQYF
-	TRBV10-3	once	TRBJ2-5	TGTGCCATCAGTGAGGGACAGAGTGTTGTAGAGACCCAGTACTTC	CAISEGQSVVETQYF
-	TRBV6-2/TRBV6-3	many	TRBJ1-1	TGTGCCAGCTCCCTGGTAGGGTTCAGCACTGAAGCTTTCTTT	CASSLVGFSTEAFF
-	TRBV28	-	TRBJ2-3	TGTGCCATGGGCCCCGGACTCGTGGGTGGAACAGATACGCAGTATTTT	CAMGPGLVGGTDTQYF
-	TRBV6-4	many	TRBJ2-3	TGTGCCAGTGTAACAGGGCTATCAGATACGCAGTATTTT	CASVTGLSDTQYF
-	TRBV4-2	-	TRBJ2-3	TGTGCCAGCAGCCCCGGGCCCATCTGGGCAGGATTAATCACAGATACGCAGTATTTT	CASSPGPIWAGLITDTQYF
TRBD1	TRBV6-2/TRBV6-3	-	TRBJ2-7	TGTGCCAGCAGTTACCGGCAGGGGGCCTACGAGCAGTACTTC	CASSYRQGAYEQYF
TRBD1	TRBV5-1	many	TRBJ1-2	TGCGCCAGCAGCTCCGGGGGACAGGGGCTCTATGGCTACACCTTC	CASSSGGQGLYGYTF
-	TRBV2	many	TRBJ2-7	TGTGCCAGCACTCATTGGGGCGGATCCTACGAGCAGTACTTC	CASTHWGGSYEQYF
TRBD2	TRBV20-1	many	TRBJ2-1	TGCAGTGCTAGAGGACTAGCGGGGGCCTACAATGAGCAGTTCTTC	CSARGLAGAYNEQFF
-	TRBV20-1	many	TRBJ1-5	TGCAGTGCCGCCGGCCTCTTGTATAGCAATCAGCCCCAGCATTTT	CSAAGLLYSNQPQHF
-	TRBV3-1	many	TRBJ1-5	TGTGCCAGCAGCCAAGGAGGGTCTGGGGGCAATCAGCCCCAGCATTTT	CASSQGGSGGNQPQHF
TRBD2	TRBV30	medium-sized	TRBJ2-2	TGTGCCTGGCGGGAGGGGGACGTAAACACCGGGGAGCTGTTTTTT	CAWREGDVNTGELFF
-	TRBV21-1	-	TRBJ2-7	TGTGCCAGCAGCGCCATCCAGAGTTACGAGCAGCACTTC	CASSAIQSYEQHF
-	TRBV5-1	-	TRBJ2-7	TGCGCCAGCAGTATTGACCCGCTCTACGAGCAGTACTTC	CASSIDPLYEQYF
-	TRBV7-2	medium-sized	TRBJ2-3	TGTGCCAGCAGCTTAGCGCGCAGGGGCCCGCTCGGCACAGATACGCAGTATTTT	CASSLARRGPLGTDTQYF
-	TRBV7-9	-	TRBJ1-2	TGTGCCAGGGGCTCGGGGGGACCAGGGTCGGGTCTCAACTATGGCTACACCTTC	CARGSGGPGSGLNYGYTF
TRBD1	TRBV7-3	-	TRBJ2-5	TGTGCCAGCAGCCCCGCACAGGGGCCGTGGGAGACCCAGTACTTC	CASSPAQGPWETQYF
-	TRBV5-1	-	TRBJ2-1	TGCGCCAGCAGCTTCAGGCGGGTCTACAATGAGCAGTTCTTC	CASSFRRVYNEQFF
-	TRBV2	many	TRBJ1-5	TGTGCCAGCAGCGTAGACGGGACGAATCAGCCCCAGCATTTT	CASSVDGTNQPQHF
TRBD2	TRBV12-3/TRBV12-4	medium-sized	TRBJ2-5	TGTGCCAGCAGTTTAGAAGATAGGCGGGGGAAGCGGGAGACCCAGTACTTC	CASSLEDRRGKRETQYF
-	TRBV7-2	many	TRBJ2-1	TGTGCCAGCAGCTTTGGACCCAACAATGAGCAGTTCTTC	CASSFGPNNEQFF